This TCR beta chain was profiled in a study of shared clonotypes between healthy human individuals. Study details: The cohort comprised a couple of women and a few men. Their ages spanned 18 to 49 years. CD4 naive and memory got three plates each, CD8 naive two, CD8 memory one. Study-level findings and limits: Naive subsets, compared against memory subsets, generally had larger estimated richness values.

With respect to this clone: The antigen remains undetermined.

This CDR3 is 14 amino acids long. CDR1 is SQVTM, CDR2 ANQGSEA, per germline. The V end was cut by 8 bases, the J end by 9 bases, with 25 bases between. This table comes from immunoSEQ multiplex PCR, and its TCRdb copy is limited to in-frame clones, with some not included. This table has about 2.1 million clones, 90% to 95% appearing once. Naive CD8 cells, CD45RO-negative and positively selected for CCR7, excluded terminally differentiated effector memory CD45RA+ cells. The receptor was derived from a young man in good health. Some clones in this sample may be carry-over from other donors' samples. The chain links TRBV29-1 to TRBJ1-1; D possibly corresponds to TRBD1 (6 bases). The sample consisted of naive CD8+ T cells from PBMCs. The CDR3 loop is CSLSGGGPASQAFF. The DNA for the CDR3 is TGCAGCCTTTCCGGGGGGGGGCCTGCGAGTCAAGCTTTCTTT.